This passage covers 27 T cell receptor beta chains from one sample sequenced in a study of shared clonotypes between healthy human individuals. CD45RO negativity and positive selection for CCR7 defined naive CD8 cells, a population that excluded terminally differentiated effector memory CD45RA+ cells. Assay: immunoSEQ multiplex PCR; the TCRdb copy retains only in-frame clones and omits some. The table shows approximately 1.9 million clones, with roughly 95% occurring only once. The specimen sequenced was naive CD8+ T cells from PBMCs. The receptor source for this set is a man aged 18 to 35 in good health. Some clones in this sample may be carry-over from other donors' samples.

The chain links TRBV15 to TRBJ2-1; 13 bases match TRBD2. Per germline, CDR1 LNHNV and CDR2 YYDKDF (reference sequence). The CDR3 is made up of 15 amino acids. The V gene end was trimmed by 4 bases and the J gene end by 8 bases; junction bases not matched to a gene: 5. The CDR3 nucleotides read TGTGCCACCAGCAAACTAGCGGGAGGGAAGGATGAGCAGTTCTTC. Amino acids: CATSKLAGGKDEQFF.

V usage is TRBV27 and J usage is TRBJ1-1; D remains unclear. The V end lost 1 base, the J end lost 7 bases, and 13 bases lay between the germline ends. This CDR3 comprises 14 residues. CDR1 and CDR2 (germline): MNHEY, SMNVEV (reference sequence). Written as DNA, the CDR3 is TGTGCCAGCAGTTTATTACAATCGGCTGGTGAAGCTTTCTTT. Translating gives CASSLLQSAGEAFF.

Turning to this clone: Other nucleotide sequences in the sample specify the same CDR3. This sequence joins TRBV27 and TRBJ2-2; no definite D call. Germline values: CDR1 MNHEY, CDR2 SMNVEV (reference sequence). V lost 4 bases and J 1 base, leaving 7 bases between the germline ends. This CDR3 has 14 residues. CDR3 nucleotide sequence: TGTGCCAGCAGTTCAGTATTGAACACCGGGGAGCTGTTTTTT. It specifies CASSSVLNTGELFF.

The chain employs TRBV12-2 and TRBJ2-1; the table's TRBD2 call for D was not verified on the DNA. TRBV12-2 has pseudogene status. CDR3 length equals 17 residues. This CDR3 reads CASRPPWEGLAHNEQFF. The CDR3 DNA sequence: TGTGCAAGTCGCCCCCCATGGGAGGGACTAGCCCACAATGAGCAGTTCTTC.

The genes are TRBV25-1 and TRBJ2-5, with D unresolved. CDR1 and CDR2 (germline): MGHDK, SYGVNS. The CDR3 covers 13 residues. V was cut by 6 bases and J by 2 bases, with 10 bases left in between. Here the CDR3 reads CASRGGVQETQYF. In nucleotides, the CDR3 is TGTGCCAGCAGGGGTGGAGTTCAAGAGACCCAGTACTTC.

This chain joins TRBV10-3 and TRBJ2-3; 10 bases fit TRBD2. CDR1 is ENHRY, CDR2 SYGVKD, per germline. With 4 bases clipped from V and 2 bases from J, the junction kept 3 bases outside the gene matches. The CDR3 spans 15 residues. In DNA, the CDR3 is TGTGCCATCAGTGTAGCGGGAGGTCACACAGATACGCAGTATTTT. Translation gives CAISVAGGHTDTQYF.

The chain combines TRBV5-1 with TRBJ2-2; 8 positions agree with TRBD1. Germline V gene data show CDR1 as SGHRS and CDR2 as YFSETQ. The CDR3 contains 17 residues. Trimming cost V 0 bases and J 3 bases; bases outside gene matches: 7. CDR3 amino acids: CASSLAGTGDHTGELFF. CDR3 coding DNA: TGCGCCAGCAGCTTGGCCGGGACAGGTGACCACACCGGGGAGCTGTTTTTT.

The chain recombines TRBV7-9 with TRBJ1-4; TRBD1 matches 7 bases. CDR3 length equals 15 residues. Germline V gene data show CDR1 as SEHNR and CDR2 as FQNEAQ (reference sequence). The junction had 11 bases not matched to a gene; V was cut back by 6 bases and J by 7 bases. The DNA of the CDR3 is TGTGCCAGCAGTTCATACGGGGACAGAGGTGAAAAACTGTTTTTT. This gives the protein CASSSYGDRGEKLFF.

CDR3 bases: TGTGCCAGCAGCGATGGAGGGACTTGGTACGAGCAGTACTTC. It yields the protein CASSDGGTWYEQYF. This chain joins TRBV9 and TRBJ2-7; possibly TRBD2 for D (6 bases). The CDR3 is 14 residues long. Trimming pared 3 bases from V and 4 bases from J, leaving 14 bases between. Germline V gene data show CDR1 as SGDLS and CDR2 as YYNGEE.

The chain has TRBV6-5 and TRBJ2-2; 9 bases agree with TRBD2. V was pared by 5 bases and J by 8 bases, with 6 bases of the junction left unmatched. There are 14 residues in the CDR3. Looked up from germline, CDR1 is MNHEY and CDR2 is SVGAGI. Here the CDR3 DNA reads TGTGCCAGCAGTCGATCCGGACTAGCGGGGGAGCTGTTTTTT. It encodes CASSRSGLAGELFF.

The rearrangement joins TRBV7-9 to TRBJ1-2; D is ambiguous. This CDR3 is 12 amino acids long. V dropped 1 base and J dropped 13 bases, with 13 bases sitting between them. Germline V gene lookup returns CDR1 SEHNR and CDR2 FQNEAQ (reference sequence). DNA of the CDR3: TGTGCCAGCAGCTTAGGGCCAGACCTTTGCACCTTC. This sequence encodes CASSLGPDLCTF.

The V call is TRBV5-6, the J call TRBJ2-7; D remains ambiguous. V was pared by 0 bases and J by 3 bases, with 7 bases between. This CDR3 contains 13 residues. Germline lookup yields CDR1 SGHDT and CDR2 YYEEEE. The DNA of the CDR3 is TGTGCCAGCAGCTTGGAACCGCTCTACGAGCAGTACTTC. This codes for CASSLEPLYEQYF.

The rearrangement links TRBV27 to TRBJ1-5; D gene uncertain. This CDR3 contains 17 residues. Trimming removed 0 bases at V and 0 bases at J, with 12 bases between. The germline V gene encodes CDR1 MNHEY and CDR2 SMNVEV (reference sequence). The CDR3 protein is CASSLSLAGHSNQPQHF. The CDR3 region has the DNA TGTGCCAGCAGTTTATCGTTGGCAGGTCATAGCAATCAGCCCCAGCATTTT.

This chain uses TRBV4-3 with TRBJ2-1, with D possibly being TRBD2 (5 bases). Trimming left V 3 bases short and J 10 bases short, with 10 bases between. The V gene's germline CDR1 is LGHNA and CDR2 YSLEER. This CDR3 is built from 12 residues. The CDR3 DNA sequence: TGCGCCAGCAGCCAGGACCAGCGGGAGCAGTTCTTC. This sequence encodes CASSQDQREQFF.

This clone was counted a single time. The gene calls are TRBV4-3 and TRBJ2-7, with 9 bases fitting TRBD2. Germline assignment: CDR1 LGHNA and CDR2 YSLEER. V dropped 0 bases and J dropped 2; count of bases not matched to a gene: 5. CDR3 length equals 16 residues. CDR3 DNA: TGCGCCAGCAGCCAAGATACGGCGGGAGGGGCCTACGAGCAGTACTTC. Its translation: CASSQDTAGGAYEQYF.

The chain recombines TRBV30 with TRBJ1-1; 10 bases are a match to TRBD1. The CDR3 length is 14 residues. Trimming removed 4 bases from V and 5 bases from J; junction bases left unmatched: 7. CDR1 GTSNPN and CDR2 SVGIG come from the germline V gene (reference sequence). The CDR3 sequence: CAWNRTGGWTEAFF. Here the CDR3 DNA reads TGTGCCTGGAACAGGACAGGGGGGTGGACTGAAGCTTTCTTT.

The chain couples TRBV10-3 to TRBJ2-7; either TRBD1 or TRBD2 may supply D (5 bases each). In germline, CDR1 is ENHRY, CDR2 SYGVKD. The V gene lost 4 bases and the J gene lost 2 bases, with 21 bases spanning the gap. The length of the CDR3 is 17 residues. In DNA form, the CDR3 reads TGTGCCATCAGTGTAAGAATCCAGGGAGACCTCGCCTACGAGCAGTACTTC. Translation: CAISVRIQGDLAYEQYF.

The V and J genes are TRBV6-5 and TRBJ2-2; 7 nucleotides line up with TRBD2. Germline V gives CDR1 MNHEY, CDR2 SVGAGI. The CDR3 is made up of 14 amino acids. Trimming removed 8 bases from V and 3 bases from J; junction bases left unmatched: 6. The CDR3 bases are TGTGCCAGCTGGGAGGGAGCGTACACCGGGGAGCTGTTTTTT. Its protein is CASWEGAYTGELFF.

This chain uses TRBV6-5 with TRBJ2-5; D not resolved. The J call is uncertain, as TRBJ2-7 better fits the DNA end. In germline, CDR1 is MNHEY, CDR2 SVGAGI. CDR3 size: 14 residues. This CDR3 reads CASSYSSSHYEQYF. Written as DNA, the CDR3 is TGTGCCAGCAGTTACTCGTCATCCCACTACGAGCAGTACTTC.

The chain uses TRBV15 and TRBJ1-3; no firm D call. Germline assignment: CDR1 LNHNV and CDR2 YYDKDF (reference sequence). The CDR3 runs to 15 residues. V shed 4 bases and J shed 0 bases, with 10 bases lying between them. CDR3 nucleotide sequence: TGTGCCACCAGCAATCTCATCAACTCTGGAAACACCATATATTTT. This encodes CATSNLINSGNTIYF.

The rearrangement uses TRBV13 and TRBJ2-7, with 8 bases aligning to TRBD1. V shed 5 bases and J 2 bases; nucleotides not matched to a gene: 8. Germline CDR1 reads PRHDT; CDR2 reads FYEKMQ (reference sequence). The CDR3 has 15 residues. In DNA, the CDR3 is TGTGCCAGCAGCCCCAGGACAGGGACCCCCTACGAGCAGTACTTC. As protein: CASSPRTGTPYEQYF.

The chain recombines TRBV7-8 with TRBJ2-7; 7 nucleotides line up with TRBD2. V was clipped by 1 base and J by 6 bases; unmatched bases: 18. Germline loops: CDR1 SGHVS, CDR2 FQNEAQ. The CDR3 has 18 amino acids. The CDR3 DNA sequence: TGTGCCAGCAGCTTAGAGATTTCTGCCTCGGGGGGTTCCAGCGAGCAGTACTTC. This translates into CASSLEISASGGSSEQYF. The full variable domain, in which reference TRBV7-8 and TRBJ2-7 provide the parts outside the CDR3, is GAGVSQSPRYKVAKRGQDVALRCDPISGHVSLFWYQQALGQGPEFLTYFQNEAQLDKSGLPSDRFFAERPEGSVSTLKIQRTQQEDSAVYLCASSLEISASGGSSEQYFGPGTRLTVT.

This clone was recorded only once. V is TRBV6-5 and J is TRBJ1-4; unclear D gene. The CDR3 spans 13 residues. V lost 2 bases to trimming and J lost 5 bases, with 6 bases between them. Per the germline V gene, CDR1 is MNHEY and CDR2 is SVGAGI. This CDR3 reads CASSYRANEKLFF. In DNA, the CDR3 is TGTGCCAGCAGTTACAGGGCCAATGAAAAACTGTTTTTT.

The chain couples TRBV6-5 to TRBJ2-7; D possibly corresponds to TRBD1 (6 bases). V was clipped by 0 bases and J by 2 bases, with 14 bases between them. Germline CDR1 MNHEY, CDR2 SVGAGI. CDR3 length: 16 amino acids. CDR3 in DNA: TGTGCCAGCAGTTACTCGGCAGGGGTCGTAACCTACGAGCAGTACTTC. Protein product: CASSYSAGVVTYEQYF.

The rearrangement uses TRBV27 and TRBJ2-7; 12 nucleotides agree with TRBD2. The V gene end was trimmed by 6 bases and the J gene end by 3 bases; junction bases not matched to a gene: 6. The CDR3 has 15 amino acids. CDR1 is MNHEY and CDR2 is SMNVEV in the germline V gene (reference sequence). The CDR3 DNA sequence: TGTGCCAGCAGAAAACCGGGACTAGCGGGCTACGAGCAGTACTTC. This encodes CASRKPGLAGYEQYF.

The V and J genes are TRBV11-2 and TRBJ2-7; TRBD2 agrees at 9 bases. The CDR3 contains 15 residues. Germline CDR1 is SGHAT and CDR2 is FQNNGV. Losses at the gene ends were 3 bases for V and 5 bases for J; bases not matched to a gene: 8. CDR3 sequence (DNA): TGTGCCAGCAGCTTGATTATGGGACTAGCAGACGAGCAGTACTTC. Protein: CASSLIMGLADEQYF.

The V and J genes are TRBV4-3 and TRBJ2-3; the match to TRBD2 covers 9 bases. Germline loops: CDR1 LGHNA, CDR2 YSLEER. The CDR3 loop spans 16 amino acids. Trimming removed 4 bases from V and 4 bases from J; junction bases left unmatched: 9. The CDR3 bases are TGCGCCAGCAGCCTGTGGGCGGGAGGGAGGGCAGATACGCAGTATTTT. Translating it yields CASSLWAGGRADTQYF.